A selection of T cell receptor beta chains follows, all from one sample in a study of blood T cells in healthy people across ages. One entry per CDR3 protein, called by TCRdb with MiXCR from the 5' RACE reads. The sample yields around 800,000 distinct CDR3 sequences, about half seen once. The material sequenced was blood. These receptor sequences come from a man of 80 years or more in good health. The CDR3 runs from the conserved cysteine through the conserved F or W. Each record gives: V gene, clone size, D gene, J gene, CDR3 protein, CDR3 DNA. The D gene is left open where the match is weak. Rows may omit the clone size; those that give it use once, few, many or a size class.

V: TRBV20-1
size: few
D: TRBD2
J: TRBJ2-3
CDR3: CSASRLAGEASTDTQYF
DNA: TGCAGTGCTAGCAGGCTAGCGGGAGAGGCTAGCACAGATACGCAGTATTTT

V: TRBV25-1
size: many
D: .
J: TRBJ2-7
CDR3: CASTKGGGLVSYEQYF
DNA: TGTGCCAGCACCAAAGGGGGGGGGCTGGTGTCCTACGAGCAGTACTTC

V: TRBV24-1
size: .
D: TRBD2
J: TRBJ2-7
CDR3: CATSDHRTSGSCEQYF
DNA: TGTGCCACCAGTGATCATCGGACTAGCGGGAGTTGCGAGCAGTACTTC

V: TRBV29-1
size: .
D: .
J: TRBJ1-5
CDR3: CSVVWVSNQPQHF
DNA: TGCAGCGTTGTGTGGGTCAGCAATCAGCCCCAGCATTTT

V: TRBV4-2
size: .
D: .
J: TRBJ1-6
CDR3: CASSQGGTYNSPLHF
DNA: TGTGCCAGCAGCCAAGGGGGTACCTATAATTCACCCCTCCACTTT

V: TRBV12-5
size: .
D: .
J: TRBJ2-5
CDR3: CASGLARQSWETQYF
DNA: TGTGCTAGTGGTTTGGCTCGACAGTCCTGGGAGACCCAGTACTTC

V: TRBV12-3/TRBV12-4
size: few
D: .
J: TRBJ2-5
CDR3: CASSHGALRTQYF
DNA: TGTGCCAGCAGCCATGGGGCCCTCCGGACCCAGTACTTC

V: TRBV27
size: .
D: .
J: TRBJ2-3
CDR3: CASRKSGPRFSTDTQYF
DNA: TGTGCCAGCAGGAAAAGTGGGCCGAGATTTAGCACAGATACGCAGTATTTT

V: TRBV12-3/TRBV12-4
size: .
D: .
J: TRBJ2-3
CDR3: CASSSCADTQYF
DNA: TGTGCCAGCAGTTCTTGCGCAGATACGCAGTATTTT

V: TRBV11-2
size: .
D: .
J: TRBJ2-5
CDR3: CASTLQGRRETQYF
DNA: TGTGCCAGCACCTTGCAGGGGCGTAGGGAGACCCAGTACTTC

V: TRBV7-6
size: .
D: .
J: TRBJ2-6
CDR3: CATARRAGANVLTF
DNA: TGTGCCACCGCCCGCCGGGCTGGGGCCAACGTCCTGACTTTC

V: TRBV4-1
size: .
D: .
J: TRBJ2-7
CDR3: CASSPPGPTNYEQYF
DNA: TGCGCCAGCAGCCCCCCGGGTCCGACGAATTACGAGCAGTACTTC

V: TRBV5-6
size: once
D: .
J: TRBJ2-1
CDR3: CASSRDPGSYNEQFF
DNA: TGTGCCAGCAGCCGGGATCCGGGCTCCTACAATGAGCAGTTCTTC

V: TRBV5-1
size: .
D: .
J: TRBJ2-7
CDR3: CASSPGLGQNEQYF
DNA: TGCGCCAGCAGCCCAGGACTCGGCCAGAATGAGCAGTACTTC

V: TRBV7-2
size: many
D: .
J: TRBJ2-7
CDR3: CASSLGPDVSYEQYF
DNA: TGTGCCAGCAGCTTAGGCCCAGACGTCTCCTACGAGCAGTACTTC

V: TRBV5-6
size: few
D: TRBD1
J: TRBJ2-1
CDR3: CASSLGETGGLEQFF
DNA: TGTGCCAGCAGCTTGGGCGAAACAGGGGGCCTTGAGCAGTTCTTC

V: TRBV11-2
size: .
D: .
J: TRBJ2-3
CDR3: CASSLGAGYTDTQYF
DNA: TGTGCCAGCAGCTTGGGGGCGGGATACACAGATACGCAGTATTTT

V: TRBV20-1
size: once
D: .
J: TRBJ2-7
CDR3: CSARVGYGQYF
DNA: TGCAGTGCTAGGGTAGGCTACGGGCAGTACTTC

V: TRBV24-1
size: .
D: TRBD1
J: TRBJ2-7
CDR3: CATSDTGTGTHEQYF
DNA: TGTGCCACCAGTGACACCGGGACAGGGACTCACGAGCAGTACTTC

V: TRBV25-1
size: .
D: .
J: TRBJ1-4
CDR3: CASSDPGPFDEKLFF
DNA: TGTGCCAGCAGTGACCCGGGACCCTTCGATGAAAAACTGTTTTTT

V: TRBV30
size: few
D: TRBD2
J: TRBJ2-7
CDR3: CAWNLLAGSYEQYF
DNA: TGTGCCTGGAATTTGCTAGCGGGGTCCTACGAGCAGTACTTC

V: TRBV7-9
size: few
D: .
J: TRBJ2-5
CDR3: CASSRPQGQETQYF
DNA: TGTGCCAGCAGCCGCCCACAGGGCCAAGAGACCCAGTACTTC

V: TRBV20-1
size: .
D: TRBD2
J: TRBJ2-7
CDR3: CGARDGSGRNEQYF
DNA: TGCGGTGCTAGAGACGGGAGCGGGAGAAACGAGCAGTACTTC

V: TRBV12-3/TRBV12-4
size: .
D: TRBD1
J: TRBJ2-7
CDR3: CASSFVGQGIHEQYF
DNA: TGTGCCAGCAGTTTTGTGGGACAGGGCATCCACGAGCAGTACTTC

V: TRBV29-1
size: .
D: .
J: TRBJ2-1
CDR3: CSVDPNTNTYNEQFF
DNA: TGCAGCGTTGACCCTAACACCAATACCTACAATGAGCAGTTCTTC

V: TRBV6-5
size: few
D: TRBD2
J: TRBJ2-7
CDR3: CASSRGGLAGLYEQYF
DNA: TGTGCCAGCAGTCGGGGGGGACTAGCGGGCCTCTACGAGCAGTACTTC

V: TRBV19
size: .
D: .
J: TRBJ2-6
CDR3: CASSPALGGGANVLTF
DNA: TGTGCCAGTAGTCCGGCCCTAGGAGGTGGGGCCAACGTCCTGACTTTC

V: TRBV4-3
size: .
D: .
J: TRBJ1-2
CDR3: CPSSQDPDTHYGYTF
DNA: TGCCCCAGCAGCCAAGATCCGGACACGCACTATGGCTACACCTTC

V: TRBV3-1
size: once
D: .
J: TRBJ2-3
CDR3: CASSRNSGGSTDTQYF
DNA: TGTGCCAGCAGCCGTAACAGCGGAGGGAGCACAGATACGCAGTATTTT

V: TRBV20-1
size: .
D: TRBD2
J: TRBJ2-3
CDR3: CSARTTSEPGTDTQYF
DNA: TGCAGTGCGAGAACCACTAGCGAACCCGGCACAGATACGCAGTATTTT

V: TRBV5-6
size: .
D: .
J: TRBJ1-2
CDR3: CASSLATERGYTF
DNA: TGTGCCAGCAGCTTGGCCACGGAGCGGGGCTACACCTTC

V: TRBV12-3/TRBV12-4
size: .
D: .
J: TRBJ1-5
CDR3: CASSQGLNQPQHF
DNA: TGTGCCAGCAGTCAGGGGTTAAATCAGCCCCAGCATTTT

V: TRBV3-1
size: few
D: TRBD1
J: TRBJ1-4
CDR3: CASRGTGEKLFF
DNA: TGTGCCAGCAGGGGGACAGGGGAAAAACTGTTTTTT

V: TRBV29-1
size: .
D: .
J: TRBJ2-1
CDR3: CSVPNAQSSYNEQFF
DNA: TGCAGCGTTCCAAATGCCCAGAGCTCCTACAATGAGCAGTTCTTC

V: TRBV11-3
size: .
D: TRBD1
J: TRBJ2-1
CDR3: CASSLLQGAENEQFF
DNA: TGTGCCAGCAGCTTATTGCAGGGGGCGGAGAATGAGCAGTTCTTC

V: TRBV18
size: few
D: .
J: TRBJ2-3
CDR3: CASSPPDTLGDTQYF
DNA: TGTGCCAGCTCACCCCCGGATACTCTTGGAGATACGCAGTATTTT

V: TRBV7-3
size: .
D: .
J: TRBJ1-2
CDR3: CASSRPRDKGYTF
DNA: TGTGCCAGCAGCCGTCCCCGAGACAAGGGCTACACCTTC

V: TRBV6-6
size: .
D: .
J: TRBJ2-3
CDR3: CASTGGITDTQYF
DNA: TGTGCCAGCACCGGCGGAATCACAGATACGCAGTATTTT

V: TRBV20-1
size: .
D: .
J: TRBJ2-3
CDR3: CSALDGTDTQYF
DNA: TGCAGTGCTTTGGATGGAACAGATACGCAGTATTTT

V: TRBV20-1
size: few
D: .
J: TRBJ2-3
CDR3: CSALRYRRTDTQYF
DNA: TGCAGTGCCCTACGCTACAGGAGAACAGATACGCAGTATTTT